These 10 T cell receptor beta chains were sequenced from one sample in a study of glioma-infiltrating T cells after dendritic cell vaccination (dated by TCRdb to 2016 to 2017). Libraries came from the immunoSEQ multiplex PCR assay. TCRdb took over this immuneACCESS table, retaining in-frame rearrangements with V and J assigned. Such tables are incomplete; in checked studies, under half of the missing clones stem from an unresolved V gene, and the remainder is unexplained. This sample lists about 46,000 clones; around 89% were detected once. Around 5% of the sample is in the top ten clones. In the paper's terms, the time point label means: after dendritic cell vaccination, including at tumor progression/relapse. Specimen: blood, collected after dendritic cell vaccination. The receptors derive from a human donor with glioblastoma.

DNA for the CDR3: TGTGCCAGCAGCCCCAGGGGGCAGGGTTTCTCTGGGGCCAACGTCCTGACTTTC. Translated, it gives CASSPRGQGFSGANVLTF. The rearrangement joins TRBV9 to TRBJ2-6; 8 nucleotides line up with TRBD1. V gave up 4 bases and J gave up 0 bases; unmatched junction bases: 9. This CDR3 is built from 18 residues. Germline V gene data show CDR1 as SGDLS and CDR2 as YYNGEE.

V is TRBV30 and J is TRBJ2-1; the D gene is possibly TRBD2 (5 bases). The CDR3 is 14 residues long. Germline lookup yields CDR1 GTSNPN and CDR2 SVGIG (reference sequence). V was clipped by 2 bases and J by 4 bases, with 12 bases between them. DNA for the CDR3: TGTGCCTGGAGTTGGGAATCGGGATACAATGAGCAGTTCTTC. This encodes CAWSWESGYNEQFF.

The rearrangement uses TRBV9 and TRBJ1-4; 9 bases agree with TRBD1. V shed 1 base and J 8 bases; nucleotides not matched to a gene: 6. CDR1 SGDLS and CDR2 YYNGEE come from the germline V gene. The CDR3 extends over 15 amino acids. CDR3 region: CASSVHGTGREKLFF. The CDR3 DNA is TGTGCCAGCAGCGTACATGGGACAGGGCGGGAAAAACTGTTTTTT.

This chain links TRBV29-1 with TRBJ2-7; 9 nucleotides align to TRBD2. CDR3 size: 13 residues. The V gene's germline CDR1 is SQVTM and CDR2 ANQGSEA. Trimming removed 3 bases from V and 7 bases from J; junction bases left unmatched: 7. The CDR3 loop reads CSVDRLAGSEQYF. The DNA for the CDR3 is TGCAGCGTTGACCGGCTAGCGGGAAGTGAGCAGTACTTC.

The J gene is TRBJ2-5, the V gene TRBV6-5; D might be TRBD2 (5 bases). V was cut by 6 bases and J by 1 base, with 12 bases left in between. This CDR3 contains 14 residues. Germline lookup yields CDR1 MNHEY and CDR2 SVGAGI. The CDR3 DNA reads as TGTGCCAGCAGCCACCGGGGTACCCAAGAGACCCAGTACTTC. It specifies CASSHRGTQETQYF.

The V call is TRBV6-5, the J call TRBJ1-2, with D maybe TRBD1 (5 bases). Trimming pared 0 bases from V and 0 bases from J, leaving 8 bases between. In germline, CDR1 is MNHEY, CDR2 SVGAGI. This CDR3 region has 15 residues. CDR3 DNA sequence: TGTGCCAGCAGTTACTCGACAGCTGCTAACTATGGCTACACCTTC. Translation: CASSYSTAANYGYTF.

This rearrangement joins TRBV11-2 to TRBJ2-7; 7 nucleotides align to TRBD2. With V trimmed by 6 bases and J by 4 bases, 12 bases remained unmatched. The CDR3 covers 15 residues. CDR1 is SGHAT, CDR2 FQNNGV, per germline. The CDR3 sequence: CASSPGGGVSYEQYF. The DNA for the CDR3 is TGTGCCAGCAGTCCGGGGGGAGGGGTTTCATACGAGCAGTACTTC.

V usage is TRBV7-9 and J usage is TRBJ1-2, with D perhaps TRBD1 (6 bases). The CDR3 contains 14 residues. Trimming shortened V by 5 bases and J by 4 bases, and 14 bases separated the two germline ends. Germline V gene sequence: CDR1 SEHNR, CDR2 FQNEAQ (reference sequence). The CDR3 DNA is TGTGCCAGCAGCACTAACGGGGGGCTCTATGGCTACACCTTC. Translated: CASSTNGGLYGYTF.

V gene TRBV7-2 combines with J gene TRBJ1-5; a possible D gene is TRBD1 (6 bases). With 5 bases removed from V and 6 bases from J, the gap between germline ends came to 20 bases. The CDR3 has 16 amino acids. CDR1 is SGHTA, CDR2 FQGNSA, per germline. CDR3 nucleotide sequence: TGTGCCAGCAGCCTAACCGGGACATCAGGGAGTCAGCCCCAGCATTTT. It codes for CASSLTGTSGSQPQHF.

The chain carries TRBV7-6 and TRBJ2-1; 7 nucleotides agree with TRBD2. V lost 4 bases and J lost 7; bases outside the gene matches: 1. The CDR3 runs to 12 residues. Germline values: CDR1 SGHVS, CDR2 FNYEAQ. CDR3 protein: CASSSLANEQFF. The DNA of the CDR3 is TGTGCCAGCAGCTCACTAGCGAATGAGCAGTTCTTC.